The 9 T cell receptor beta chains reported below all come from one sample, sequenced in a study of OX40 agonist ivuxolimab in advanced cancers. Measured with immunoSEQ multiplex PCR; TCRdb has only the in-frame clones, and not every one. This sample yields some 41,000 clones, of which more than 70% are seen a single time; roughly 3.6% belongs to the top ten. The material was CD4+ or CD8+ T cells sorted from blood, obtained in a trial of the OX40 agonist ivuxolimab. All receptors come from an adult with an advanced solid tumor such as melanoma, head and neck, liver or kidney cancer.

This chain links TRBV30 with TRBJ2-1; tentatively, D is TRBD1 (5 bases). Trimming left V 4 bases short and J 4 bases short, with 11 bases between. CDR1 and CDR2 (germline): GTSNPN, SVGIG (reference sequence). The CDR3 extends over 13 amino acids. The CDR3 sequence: CAWTPSGYNEQFF. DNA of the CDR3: TGTGCCTGGACCCCATCAGGGTACAATGAGCAGTTCTTC.

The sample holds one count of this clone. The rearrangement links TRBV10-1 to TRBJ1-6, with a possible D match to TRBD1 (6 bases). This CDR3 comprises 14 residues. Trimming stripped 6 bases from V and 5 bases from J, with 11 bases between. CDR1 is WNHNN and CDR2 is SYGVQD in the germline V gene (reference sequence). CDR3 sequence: CASSGTRDNSPLHF. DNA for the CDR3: TGCGCCAGCAGCGGGACACGCGATAATTCACCCCTCCACTTT.

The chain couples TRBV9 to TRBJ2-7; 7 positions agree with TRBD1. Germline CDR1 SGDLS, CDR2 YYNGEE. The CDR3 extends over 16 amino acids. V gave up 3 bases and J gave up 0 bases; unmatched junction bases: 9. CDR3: CASSAGTGAPSYEQYF. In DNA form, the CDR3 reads TGTGCCAGCAGCGCCGGTACAGGGGCACCCTCCTACGAGCAGTACTTC.

CDR3 in amino acids: CASRPNTGVTYEQYF. The CDR3 nucleotides read TGTGCCAGCAGACCAAATACAGGGGTCACTTACGAGCAGTACTTC. The chain employs TRBV6-5 and TRBJ2-7; TRBD1 matches at 7 bases. Germline V gives CDR1 MNHEY, CDR2 SVGAGI. This CDR3 region has 15 residues. V dropped 6 bases and J dropped 4; count of bases not matched to a gene: 12.

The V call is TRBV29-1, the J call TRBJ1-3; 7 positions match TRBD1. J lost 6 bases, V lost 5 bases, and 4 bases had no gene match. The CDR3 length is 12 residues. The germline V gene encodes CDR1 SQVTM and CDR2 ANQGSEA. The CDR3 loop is CSVSGGVNTIYF. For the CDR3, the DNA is TGCAGCGTTTCAGGGGGAGTAAACACCATATATTTT.

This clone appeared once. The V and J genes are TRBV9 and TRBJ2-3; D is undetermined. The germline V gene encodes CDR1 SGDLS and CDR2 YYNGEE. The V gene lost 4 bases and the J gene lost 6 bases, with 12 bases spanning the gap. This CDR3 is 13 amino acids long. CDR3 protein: CASSPGLLDTQYF. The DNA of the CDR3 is TGTGCCAGCAGCCCCGGCCTGTTGGATACGCAGTATTTT. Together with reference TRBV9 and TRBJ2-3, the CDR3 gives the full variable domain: DSGVTQTPKHLITATGQRVTLRCSPRSGDLSVYWYQQSLDQGLQFLIQYYNGEERAKGNILERFSAQQFPDLHSELNLSSLELGDSALYFCASSPGLLDTQYFGPGTRLTVL.

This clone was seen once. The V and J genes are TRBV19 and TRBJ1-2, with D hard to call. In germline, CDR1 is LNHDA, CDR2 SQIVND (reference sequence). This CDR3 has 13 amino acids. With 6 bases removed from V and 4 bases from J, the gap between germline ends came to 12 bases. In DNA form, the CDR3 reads TGTGCCAGTAGAAGTGGGCCCACCTATGGCTACACCTTC. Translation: CASRSGPTYGYTF.

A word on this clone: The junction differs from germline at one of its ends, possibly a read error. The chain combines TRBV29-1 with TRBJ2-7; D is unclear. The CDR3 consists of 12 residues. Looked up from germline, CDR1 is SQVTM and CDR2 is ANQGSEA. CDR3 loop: CSVESHGYGQYF. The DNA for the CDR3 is TGCAGCGTTGAATCCCATGGCTACGGGCAGTACTTC.

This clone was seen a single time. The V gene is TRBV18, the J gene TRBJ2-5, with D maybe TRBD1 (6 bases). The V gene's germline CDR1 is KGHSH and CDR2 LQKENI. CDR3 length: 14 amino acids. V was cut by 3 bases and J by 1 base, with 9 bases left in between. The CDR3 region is CASSPGHSQETQYF. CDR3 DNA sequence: TGTGCCAGCTCACCGGGACACTCCCAAGAGACCCAGTACTTC.